This TCR beta chain was identified during a study of T cells in Graves' hyperthyroidism and ophthalmopathy. V dropped 10 bases and J dropped 2 bases, with 11 bases sitting between them. Germline assignment: CDR1 SGDLS and CDR2 YYNGEE. The CDR3 is made up of 12 amino acids. This clonotype was found many times. TCR beta CDR3 regions were amplified from RNA transcripts. Primed by the HTBI set, a first-round RT-PCR was run on the TCR CDR3. TCRdb reanalysed the multiplex PCR reads using MiXCR and keeps one entry per CDR3 protein. Of some 460,000 distinct CDR3 sequences listed, 15% to 17% are singletons. Diagnosis rested on symptoms, serum thyroxine and TRAb, thyroid ultrasound, and orbital computed tomography.

Sequencing was done on a sample of blood. The chain uses TRBV9 and TRBJ2-3; possible D gene TRBD1, 6 bases. The TCR was taken from a woman younger than 35 with Graves' hyperthyroidism. The CDR3 sequence is CAAGVVTDTQYF. CDR3 in DNA: TGTGCCGCAGGGGTGGTCACAGATACGCAGTATTTT. Full variable domain (remainder filled in from reference TRBV9 and TRBJ2-3): DSGVTQTPKHLITATGQRVTLRCSPRSGDLSVYWYQQSLDQGLQFLIQYYNGEERAKGNILERFSAQQFPDLHSELNLSSLELGDSALYFCAAGVVTDTQYFGPGTRLTVL.